One TCR beta chain is described in this entry. Its cognate antigen is unknown. Each single cDNA molecule received a unique molecular identifier. MiXCR was run by TCRdb on the 5' RACE reads, yielding one entry per CDR3 protein. The table has tens of thousands of distinct CDR3 sequences, under 15% seen once. The CDR3 consists of 14 residues. V gave up 3 bases and J gave up 5 bases, with 13 bases separating them. Germline-derived CDR1 and CDR2 are SGHAT and FQNNGV. The data belong to a study of early T cells in non-severe SARS-CoV-2 infection. Study details: Bulk RNA isolated from unsorted whole blood underwent sequencing; chains were not paired. Study results and caveats: The matching step, a VDJdb search, favored anti-spike CD8 responses and missed private and CD4 specificities.

What was sequenced was whole blood. This TCR was recovered from an adult who was a healthcare worker with PCR-confirmed SARS-CoV-2 infection or an uninfected control (not recorded which). V and J are TRBV11-2 and TRBJ1-2, with D perhaps matching TRBD1 (6 bases). This CDR3 reads CASSFPGAGYGYTF. CDR3 DNA: TGTGCCAGCAGCTTCCCGGGGGCTGGTTATGGCTACACCTTC.